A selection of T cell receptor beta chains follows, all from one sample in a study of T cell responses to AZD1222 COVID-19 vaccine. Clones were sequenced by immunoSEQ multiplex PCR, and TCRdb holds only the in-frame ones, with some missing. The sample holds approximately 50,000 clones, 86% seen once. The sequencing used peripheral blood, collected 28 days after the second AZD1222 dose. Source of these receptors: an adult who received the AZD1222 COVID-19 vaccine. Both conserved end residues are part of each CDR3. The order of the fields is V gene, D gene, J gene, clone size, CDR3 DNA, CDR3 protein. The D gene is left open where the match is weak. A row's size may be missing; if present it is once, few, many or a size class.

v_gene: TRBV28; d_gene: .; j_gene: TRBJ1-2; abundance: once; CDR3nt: TGTGCCAGCGCGGGACCTCCGAGGCACTATGGCTACACCTTC; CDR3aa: CASAGPPRHYGYTF
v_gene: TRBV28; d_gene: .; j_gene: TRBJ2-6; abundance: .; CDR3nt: TGTGCCAGCAGCTATTTAAGCTCTGGGGCCAACGTCCTGACTTTC; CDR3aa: CASSYLSSGANVLTF
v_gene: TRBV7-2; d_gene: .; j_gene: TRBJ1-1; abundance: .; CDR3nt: TGTGCCAGCAGCTTAGGGGCCATGAACACTGAAGCTTTCTTT; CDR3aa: CASSLGAMNTEAFF
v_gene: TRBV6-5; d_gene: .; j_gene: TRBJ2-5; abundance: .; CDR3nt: TGTGCCAGCAGTTACTCGTGGGGAAGGGAGACCCAGTACTTC; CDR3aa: CASSYSWGRETQYF
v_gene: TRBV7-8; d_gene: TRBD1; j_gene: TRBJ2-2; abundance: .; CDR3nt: TGTGCCAGCAGCCAACGACAGGGCGCAAGGAACACCGGGGAGCTGTTTTTT; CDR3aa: CASSQRQGARNTGELFF
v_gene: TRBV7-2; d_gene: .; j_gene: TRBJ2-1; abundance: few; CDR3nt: TGTGCCAGCAGCTCCCAGGGGGGGGCCAATGAGCAGTTCTTC; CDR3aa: CASSSQGGANEQFF
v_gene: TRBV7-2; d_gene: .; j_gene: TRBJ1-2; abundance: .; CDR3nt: TGTGCCAGCAGCCAAGGGCCCCTCGGGGGAAACGATGGCTACACCTTC; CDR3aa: CASSQGPLGGNDGYTF
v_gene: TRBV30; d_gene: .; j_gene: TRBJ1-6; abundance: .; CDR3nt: TGTGCCTGGAGTTTGTACGGGGCGGGGCTTTATTCACCCCTCCACTTT; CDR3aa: CAWSLYGAGLYSPLHF
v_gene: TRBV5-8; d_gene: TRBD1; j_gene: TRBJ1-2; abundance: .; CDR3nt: TGTGCCAGCAGCTCCACGAAGTCCGGGACAGGAGGCTCTAACTATGGCTACACCTTC; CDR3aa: CASSSTKSGTGGSNYGYTF
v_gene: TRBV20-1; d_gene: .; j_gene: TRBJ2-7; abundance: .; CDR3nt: TGCAGTGCTAAACAGGACTACGAGCAGTACTTC; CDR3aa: CSAKQDYEQYF
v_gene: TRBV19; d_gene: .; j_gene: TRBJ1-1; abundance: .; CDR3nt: TGTGCCAGTAGTATTCGGGGCACTGAAGCTTTCTTT; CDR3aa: CASSIRGTEAFF
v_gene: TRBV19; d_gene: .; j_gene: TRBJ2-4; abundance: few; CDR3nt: TGTGCCAGTAGAGGAGTGAGGCGGGTGGAAAACATTCAGTACTTC; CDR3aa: CASRGVRRVENIQYF
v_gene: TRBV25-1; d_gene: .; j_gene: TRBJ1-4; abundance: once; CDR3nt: TGTGCCAGCGGTTTGGCCCCGAATGAAAAACTGTTTTTT; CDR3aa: CASGLAPNEKLFF
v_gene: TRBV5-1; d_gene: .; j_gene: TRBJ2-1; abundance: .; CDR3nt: TGCGCCAGCAGCCTGGATGGTAAGGGGAACAATGAGCAGTTCTTC; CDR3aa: CASSLDGKGNNEQFF
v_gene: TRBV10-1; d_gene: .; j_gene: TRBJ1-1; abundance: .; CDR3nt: TGCGCCAGCAGGACCCGGTCGTGTCGGGGGAACACTGAAGCTTTCTTT; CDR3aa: CASRTRSCRGNTEAFF
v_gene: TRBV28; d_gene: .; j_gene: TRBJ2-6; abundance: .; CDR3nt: TGTGCCAGCCTCGAGGCCGGGGCCAACGTCCTGACTTTC; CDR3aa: CASLEAGANVLTF
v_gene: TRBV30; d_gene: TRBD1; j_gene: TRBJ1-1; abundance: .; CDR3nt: TGTGCCTGGCTACGACAGGGGGCGGGTAACACTGAAGCTTTCTTT; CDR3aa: CAWLRQGAGNTEAFF
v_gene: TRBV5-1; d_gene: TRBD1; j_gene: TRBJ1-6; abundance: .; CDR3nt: TGCGCCAGCAGCTTTTCACCGGGACAGTATAATTCACCCCTCCACTTT; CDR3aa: CASSFSPGQYNSPLHF
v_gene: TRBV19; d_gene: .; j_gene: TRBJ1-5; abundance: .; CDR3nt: TGTGCCAGTACCCGGACAGTCCTTAGCAATCAGCCCCAGCATTTT; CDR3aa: CASTRTVLSNQPQHF
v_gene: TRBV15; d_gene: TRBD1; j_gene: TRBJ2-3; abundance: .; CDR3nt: TGTGCCACCAGCCTACTCGGGGACAGGCTAAGCACAGATACGCAGTATTTT; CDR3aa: CATSLLGDRLSTDTQYF
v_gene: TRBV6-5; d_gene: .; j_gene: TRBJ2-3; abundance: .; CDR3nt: TGTGCCAGTGGCAGGGGGGAAGGTTTGAGTACGCAGTATTTT; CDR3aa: CASGRGEGLSTQYF
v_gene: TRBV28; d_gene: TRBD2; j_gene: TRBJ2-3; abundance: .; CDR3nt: TGTGCCTCGGGGGGAGAGGGTACGCAGTATTTT; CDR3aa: CASGGEGTQYF
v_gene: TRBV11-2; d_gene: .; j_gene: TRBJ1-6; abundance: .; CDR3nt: TGTGCCAGCAGCCAGGTGGGTGGAGCGGGTAATTCACCCCTCCACTTT; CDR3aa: CASSQVGGAGNSPLHF
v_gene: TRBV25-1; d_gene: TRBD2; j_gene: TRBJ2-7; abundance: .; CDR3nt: TGTGCCAGCAGTACCGACGGGACTAGCGGCTACGAGCAGTACTTC; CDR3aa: CASSTDGTSGYEQYF
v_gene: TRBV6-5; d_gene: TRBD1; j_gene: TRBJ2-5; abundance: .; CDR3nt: TGTGCCAGCGGGGACAGGCAAGAGACCCAGTACTTC; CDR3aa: CASGDRQETQYF
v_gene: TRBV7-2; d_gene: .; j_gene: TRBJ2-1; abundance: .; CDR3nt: TGTGCCAGCAGCTTCGGGTACAATGAGCAGTTCTTC; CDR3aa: CASSFGYNEQFF
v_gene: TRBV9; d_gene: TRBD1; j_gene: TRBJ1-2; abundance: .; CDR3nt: TGTGCCAGCAGCGTAGGTAACAGGGGGGACTATGGCTACACCTTC; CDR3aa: CASSVGNRGDYGYTF
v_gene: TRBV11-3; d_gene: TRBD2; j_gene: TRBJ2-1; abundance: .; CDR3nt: TGTGCCAGCAGCCACAGGGCGGGAGGCTCCTACAATGAGCAGTTCTTC; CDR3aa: CASSHRAGGSYNEQFF
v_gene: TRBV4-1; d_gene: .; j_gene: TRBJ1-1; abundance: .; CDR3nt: TGCGCCAGCAGCCCGGACGCGGGAAACACTGAAGCTTTCTTT; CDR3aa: CASSPDAGNTEAFF
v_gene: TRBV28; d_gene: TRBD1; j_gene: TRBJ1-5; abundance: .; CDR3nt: TGTGCCAGCTTGACAGGGGGCGAGCGTCAGCCCCAGCATTTT; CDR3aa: CASLTGGERQPQHF
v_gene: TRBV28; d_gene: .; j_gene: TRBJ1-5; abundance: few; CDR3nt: TGTGCCAGCAGCTCCCGGGGGAGACGACAGCCCCAGCATTTT; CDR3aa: CASSSRGRRQPQHF
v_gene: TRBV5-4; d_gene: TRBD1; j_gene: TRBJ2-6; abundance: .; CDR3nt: TGTGCCAGCAGGGACGGACAGGGGCTTCTTTCCTCTGGGGCCAACGTCCTGACTTTC; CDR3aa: CASRDGQGLLSSGANVLTF
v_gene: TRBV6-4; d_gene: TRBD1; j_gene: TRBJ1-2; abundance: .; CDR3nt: TGTGCCAGCAGTTTCTCCCTGGACAGGGACAACTCATGGAGCTACACCTTC; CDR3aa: CASSFSLDRDNSWSYTF
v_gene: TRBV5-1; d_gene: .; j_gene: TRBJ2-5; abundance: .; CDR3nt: TGCGCCAGCAGCTTTGGCGGACAAGAGACCCAGTACTTC; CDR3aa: CASSFGGQETQYF
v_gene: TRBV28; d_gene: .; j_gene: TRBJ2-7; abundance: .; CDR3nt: TGTGCCAGCAGTCCCCGGCGGGACGCAACCTACGAGCAGTACTTC; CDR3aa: CASSPRRDATYEQYF
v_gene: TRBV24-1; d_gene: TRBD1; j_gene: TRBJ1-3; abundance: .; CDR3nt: TGTGCCACCTCCGGGACAGGGTCTGTCGGAAACACCATATATTTT; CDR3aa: CATSGTGSVGNTIYF
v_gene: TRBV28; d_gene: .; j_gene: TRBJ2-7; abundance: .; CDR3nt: TGTGCCAGCTTGGGAGGGGGCAGAACCTACGAGCAGTACTTC; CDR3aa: CASLGGGRTYEQYF
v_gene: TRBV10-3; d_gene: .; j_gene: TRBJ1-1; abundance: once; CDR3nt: TGTGCCATCAGGCGTGGAGGAGGCAATGGATCAGGGAACACTGAAGCTTTCTTT; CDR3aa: CAIRRGGGNGSGNTEAFF
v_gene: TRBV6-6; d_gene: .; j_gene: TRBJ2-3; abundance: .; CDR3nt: TGTGCCAGCACCAAGGGGACAGATACGCAGTATTTT; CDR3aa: CASTKGTDTQYF
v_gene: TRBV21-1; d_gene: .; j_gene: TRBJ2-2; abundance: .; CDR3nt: TGTGCCAGCAGCAAAGGCGGACCTACGATAGTGAACACCGGGGAGCTGTTTTTT; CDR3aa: CASSKGGPTIVNTGELFF
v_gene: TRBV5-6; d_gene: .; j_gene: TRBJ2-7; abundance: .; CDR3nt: TGTGCCAGCAGCTTGGGGGCTCGGCTCCACGAGCAGTACTTC; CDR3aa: CASSLGARLHEQYF
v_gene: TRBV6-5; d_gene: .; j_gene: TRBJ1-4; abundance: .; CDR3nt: TGTGCCAGCAGTAACTTGGGGTTCACTAATGAAAAACTGTTTTTT; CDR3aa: CASSNLGFTNEKLFF
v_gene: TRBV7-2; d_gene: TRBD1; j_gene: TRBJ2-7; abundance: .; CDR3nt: TGTGCCAGCAGCGCCTATGGGACAGGATGGACCTACGAGCAGTACTTC; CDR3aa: CASSAYGTGWTYEQYF
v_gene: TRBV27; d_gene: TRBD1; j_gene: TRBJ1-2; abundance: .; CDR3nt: TGTGCCAGCAGTCAGAACAGGGGGCTTGGTGGCTACACCTTC; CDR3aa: CASSQNRGLGGYTF
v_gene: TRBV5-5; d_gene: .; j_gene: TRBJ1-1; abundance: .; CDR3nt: TGTGCCAGCAGCGGAACAAGTAACACTGAAGCTTTCTTT; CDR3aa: CASSGTSNTEAFF
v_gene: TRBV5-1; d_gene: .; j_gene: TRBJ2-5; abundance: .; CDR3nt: TGCGCCAGCAGCACAACCTACCAAGAGACCCAGTACTTC; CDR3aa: CASSTTYQETQYF
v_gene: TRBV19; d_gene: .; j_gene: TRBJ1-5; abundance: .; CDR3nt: TGTGCCAGTAGTATAAGGGGATATCAGCCCCAGCATTTT; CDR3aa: CASSIRGYQPQHF
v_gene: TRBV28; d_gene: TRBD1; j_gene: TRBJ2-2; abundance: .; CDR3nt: TGTGCCAGCAGCCTGACAGGGGTCACCGGGGAGCTGTTTTTT; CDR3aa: CASSLTGVTGELFF
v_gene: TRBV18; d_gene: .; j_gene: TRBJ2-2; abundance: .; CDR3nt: TGTGCCAGCTCACCAATGGGTGCCGGGGAGCTGTTTTTT; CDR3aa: CASSPMGAGELFF
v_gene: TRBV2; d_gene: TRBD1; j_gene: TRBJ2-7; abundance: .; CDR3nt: TGTGCCAGCAGTACACAGGGGTCCCTAGGGTCCTACGAGCAGTACTTC; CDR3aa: CASSTQGSLGSYEQYF
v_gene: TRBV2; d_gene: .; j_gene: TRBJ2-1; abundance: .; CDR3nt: TGTGCCAGCAGTGAGTTGAGATCGCCGTACAATGAGCAGTTCTTC; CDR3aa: CASSELRSPYNEQFF
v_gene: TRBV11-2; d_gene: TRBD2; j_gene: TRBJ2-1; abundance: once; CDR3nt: TGTGCCAGCAGCTTCTCGGGAGGAGGGAATGAGCAGTTCTTC; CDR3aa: CASSFSGGGNEQFF
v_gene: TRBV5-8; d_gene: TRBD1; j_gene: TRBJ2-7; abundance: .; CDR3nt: TGTGCCAGCAGCCCGACAGGGGTATACGAGCAGTACTTC; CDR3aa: CASSPTGVYEQYF
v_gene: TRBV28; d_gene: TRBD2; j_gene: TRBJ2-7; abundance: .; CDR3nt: TGTGCCAGCAGACCTAGCGGAGAATACGAGCAGTACTTC; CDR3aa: CASRPSGEYEQYF